Following are 21 T cell receptor beta chains from one sample sequenced in a study of shared clonotypes between healthy human individuals. CD45RO negativity and positive selection for CCR7 defined naive CD8 cells, a population that excluded terminally differentiated effector memory CD45RA+ cells. The method was immunoSEQ multiplex PCR; TCRdb's version includes in-frame clones alone and lacks a portion of them. The sample has nearly 2 million clones, 85% to 95% seen once. The sequenced material came from naive CD8+ T cells sorted from blood. These receptors were taken from a man younger than 30 in good health.

This clone appeared once. The chain links TRBV28 to TRBJ1-4; 7 bases are shared with TRBD1. Germline V lookup: CDR1 MDHEN, CDR2 SYDVKM. J was trimmed by 7 bases and V by 5 bases; bases with no gene match: 10. This CDR3 spans 15 amino acids. The CDR3 nucleotides are TGTGCCAGCAGTCCCCTTCAGGGGGTGGGTGAAAAACTGTTTTTT. It translates to CASSPLQGVGEKLFF. The whole variable domain, remainder taken from reference TRBV28 and TRBJ1-4, is DVKVTQSSRYLVKRTGEKVFLECVQDMDHENMFWYRQDPGLGLRLIYFSYDVKMKEKGDIPEGYSVSREKKERFSLILESASTNQTSMYLCASSPLQGVGEKLFFGSGTQLSVL.

The chain links TRBV7-9 to TRBJ2-7, with TRBD2 matching 10 bases. Germline CDR1 reads SEHNR; CDR2 reads FQNEAQ (reference sequence). V lost 1 base, J lost 2 bases, and 11 bases stayed unmatched. The length of the CDR3 is 18 residues. CDR3 nucleotide sequence: TGTGCCAGCAGCTTAGGGCTAGCGGGAGAAGAGGGGACCTACGAGCAGTACTTC. Protein sequence: CASSLGLAGEEGTYEQYF. Supplemented by reference TRBV7-9 and TRBJ2-7, the full variable domain reads DTGVSQNPRHKITKRGQNVTFRCDPISEHNRLYWYRQTLGQGPEFLTYFQNEAQLEKSRLLSDRFSAERPKGSFSTLEIQRTEQGDSAMYLCASSLGLAGEEGTYEQYFGPGTRLTVT.

This clone showed up just once. This chain connects TRBV28 to TRBJ1-2; D may be TRBD1 (5 bases). Per the germline V gene, CDR1 is MDHEN and CDR2 is SYDVKM. CDR3 length: 15 residues. Trimming left V 7 bases short and J 5 bases short, with 20 bases between. The CDR3 is CASTRPGDVFYGYTF. In nucleotides, the CDR3 is TGTGCCAGCACCCGGCCGGGGGACGTCTTTTATGGCTACACCTTC.

The chain employs TRBV5-8 and TRBJ2-3; D unclear. This CDR3 spans 14 amino acids. Germline assignment: CDR1 SGHTS and CDR2 YDEGEE. V dropped 3 bases and J dropped 4 bases, with 12 bases sitting between them. Here the CDR3 DNA reads TGTGCCAGCAGCTGGGCCTTAGGTCCAGATACGCAGTATTTT. Translation gives CASSWALGPDTQYF.

The rearrangement joins TRBV4-3 to TRBJ2-5, with D hard to call. V was trimmed by 0 bases and J by 1 base, leaving 12 bases between them. Germline loops: CDR1 LGHNA, CDR2 YSLEER. The CDR3 is 16 amino acids. CDR3 DNA: TGCGCCAGCAGCCAAGATCTACCGGGCGCCCAAGAGACCCAGTACTTC. Amino acids: CASSQDLPGAQETQYF.

The CDR3 DNA sequence: TGTGCCAGCAGCTTGACTGTCGATGAGCAGTTCTTC. Its protein product is CASSLTVDEQFF. This sequence joins TRBV6-6 and TRBJ2-1; D gene unclear. The CDR3 covers 12 residues. Germline loops: CDR1 MNHNY, CDR2 SVGAGI (reference sequence). Trimming cost V 6 bases and J 8 bases, with 11 bases left between them.

The gene calls are TRBV6-5 and TRBJ2-1, with TRBD1 identical over 7 bases. The CDR3 has 13 residues. Trimming took 9 bases from V and 2 from J; bases not matched to a gene: 4. Looked up from germline, CDR1 is MNHEY and CDR2 is SVGAGI. CDR3 amino acids: CASTDRPYNEQFF. For the CDR3, the DNA is TGTGCCAGTACGGACAGGCCCTACAATGAGCAGTTCTTC.

The rearrangement uses TRBV4-2 and TRBJ2-7; the D is unclear. The CDR3 is made up of 13 amino acids. Per germline, CDR1 LGHNA and CDR2 YNFKEQ. Trimming removed 4 bases from V and 2 bases from J, with 9 bases in between. CDR3 protein: CASSLYSTYEQYF. The CDR3 coding sequence is TGTGCCAGCAGCCTTTATTCCACCTACGAGCAGTACTTC.

The J gene is TRBJ1-1, the V gene TRBV4-3, with D uncertain. In germline, CDR1 is LGHNA, CDR2 YSLEER. The CDR3 totals 15 residues. V was pared by 1 base and J by 1 base, with 10 bases between. CDR3 loop: CASSQVGAGNTEAFF. The CDR3 DNA sequence: TGCGCCAGCAGCCAAGTGGGAGCAGGGAACACTGAAGCTTTCTTT.

This chain links TRBV6-5 with TRBJ1-2, with D uncertain. Germline CDR1 reads MNHEY; CDR2 reads SVGAGI. The ends were cut back, 2 bases at V and 4 bases at J, with 11 bases in the middle. The CDR3 totals 14 residues. In DNA form, the CDR3 reads TGTGCCAGCAGTTACGGGTCAGACTTCTATGGCTACACCTTC. It specifies CASSYGSDFYGYTF.

The chain has TRBV30 and TRBJ2-1; 11 bases line up with TRBD2. The trim removed 0 bases at V and 9 bases at J, leaving 7 bases unmatched. The CDR3 sequence is 15 residues long. CDR1 and CDR2 (germline): GTSNPN, SVGIG (reference sequence). CDR3 sequence (DNA): TGTGCCTGGAGTGTACATAGCGGGAGGGCCAGTGAGCAGTTCTTC. Protein sequence: CAWSVHSGRASEQFF.

The chain employs TRBV5-1 and TRBJ2-7, with 7 positions matching TRBD2. Germline CDR1 and CDR2: SGHRS and YFSETQ. V lost 0 bases to trimming and J lost 1 base; unmatched junction nucleotides: 7. The CDR3 loop spans 16 amino acids. CDR3 bases: TGCGCCAGCAGCTTGGCCTGGGGGGAGGGTTCCTACGAGCAGTACTTC. Translation gives CASSLAWGEGSYEQYF.

This clone has only a few counts. The chain couples TRBV7-9 to TRBJ2-7; D unresolved. The V end lost 4 bases, the J end lost 0 bases, and 7 bases lay between the germline ends. Germline lookup yields CDR1 SEHNR and CDR2 FQNEAQ (reference sequence). This CDR3 spans 13 amino acids. The CDR3 bases are TGTGCCAGCAGCTCGTCGGCCTCCTACGAGCAGTACTTC. It is translated as CASSSSASYEQYF. The full variable domain, its missing parts supplied by reference TRBV7-9 and TRBJ2-7, is DTGVSQNPRHKITKRGQNVTFRCDPISEHNRLYWYRQTLGQGPEFLTYFQNEAQLEKSRLLSDRFSAERPKGSFSTLEIQRTEQGDSAMYLCASSSSASYEQYFGPGTRLTVT.

The chain uses TRBV7-8 and TRBJ2-5; D not certain. The V end lost 5 bases, the J end lost 0 bases, and 19 bases lay between the germline ends. The germline V gene encodes CDR1 SGHVS and CDR2 FQNEAQ. The CDR3 runs to 17 residues. The CDR3 bases are TGTGCCAGCAGCCACCCGTCGGGCAGGCGATACCAAGAGACCCAGTACTTC. Its translation is CASSHPSGRRYQETQYF.

A remark on this clone: This CDR3 is also generated by other DNA sequences in the sample. The V gene is TRBV30, the J gene TRBJ2-7; D gene unclear. CDR1 GTSNPN and CDR2 SVGIG come from the germline V gene (reference sequence). The CDR3 extends over 11 amino acids. Trimming took off 2 bases at V and 4 bases at J, with 6 bases between the two ends. CDR3: CAWSSVYEQYF. CDR3 in DNA: TGTGCCTGGAGTTCTGTTTACGAGCAGTACTTC.

The chain employs TRBV29-1 and TRBJ2-5; the D gene is possibly TRBD1 (6 bases). The CDR3 length is 15 residues. Trimming shortened V by 5 bases and J by 3 bases, and 19 bases separated the two germline ends. Germline V gives CDR1 SQVTM, CDR2 ANQGSEA. The CDR3 here is CSVLPVGHREETQYF. The CDR3 nucleotides read TGCAGCGTTCTCCCGGTGGGACACCGCGAAGAGACCCAGTACTTC.

The chain recombines TRBV28 with TRBJ2-7; 7 bases agree with TRBD1. The CDR3 loop spans 13 amino acids. Looked up from germline, CDR1 is MDHEN and CDR2 is SYDVKM. The ends lost 5 bases at V and 7 bases at J; junction bases unmatched: 8. The CDR3 region is CASSPGQVEEQYF. In DNA form, the CDR3 reads TGTGCCAGCAGTCCCGGACAGGTCGAGGAGCAGTACTTC.

With regard to this clone: This specimen includes other DNA sequences encoding the same CDR3. The V gene is TRBV27, the J gene TRBJ1-1, with 9 nucleotides matching TRBD1. Germline CDR1 MNHEY, CDR2 SMNVEV (reference sequence). This CDR3 has 15 amino acids. V lost 5 bases and J lost 4; bases outside the gene matches: 8. CDR3 protein: CASSLSQGAGTEAFF. As DNA, the CDR3 is TGTGCCAGCAGTCTCTCACAGGGGGCGGGCACTGAAGCTTTCTTT.

The rearrangement joins TRBV27 to TRBJ1-5; TRBD1 matches 8 bases. CDR1 and CDR2 (germline): MNHEY, SMNVEV (reference sequence). The J segment lost 1 base and the V segment lost 7 bases, leaving 3 bases of the junction unmatched. The CDR3 runs to 14 residues. CDR3 nucleotides: TGTGCCAGCAATACAGGGGGGAGCAATCAGCCCCAGCATTTT. Translated, it gives CASNTGGSNQPQHF.

With respect to this clone: Other nucleotide sequences from this sample produce the same CDR3. V and J are TRBV6-5 and TRBJ1-2, with TRBD1 identical over 9 bases. Germline CDR1 MNHEY, CDR2 SVGAGI. The CDR3 extends over 13 amino acids. V lost 2 bases to trimming and J lost 7 bases; unmatched junction nucleotides: 2. The CDR3 reads CASSYGTGFGYTF. CDR3 coding DNA: TGTGCCAGCAGTTACGGGACAGGGTTTGGCTACACCTTC.

V and J are TRBV9 and TRBJ2-3; D remains ambiguous. Germline assignment: CDR1 SGDLS and CDR2 YYNGEE. V was cut by 2 bases and J by 2 bases, with 12 bases left in between. CDR3 length: 15 residues. The CDR3 is CASSVAVGLTDTQYF. CDR3 in DNA: TGTGCCAGCAGCGTTGCCGTCGGTCTCACAGATACGCAGTATTTT.